This T cell receptor beta chain was profiled in a study of blood T cell repertoires in COVID-19. Assay: immunoSEQ multiplex PCR; the TCRdb copy retains only in-frame clones and omits some. The sample holds 150,000 to 200,000 clones, nearly 85% seen once. The CDR3 contains 16 residues. The germline V gene encodes CDR1 SGHAT and CDR2 FQNNGV. V lost 0 bases, J lost 7 bases, and 6 bases stayed unmatched. This clonotype was sampled from a woman aged 25 to 39 with acute or convalescent COVID-19. Specimen: peripheral blood. The rearrangement joins TRBV11-2 to TRBJ1-4, with 9 bases aligning to TRBD1. Here the CDR3 reads CASSLDSGTGREKLFF. Written as DNA, the CDR3 is TGTGCCAGCAGCTTAGATTCCGGGACAGGGCGTGAAAAACTGTTTTTT.